The rows below give T cell receptor beta chains drawn from one sample of a study of vaccination and CD4 T cells after COVID-19. No antigen has been identified for these receptors. TCRdb used MiXCR to reprocess the PCR reads, holding one entry per CDR3 protein. The sample holds about 20,000 distinct CDR3 sequences, around 56% seen once. The starting material was CD4+ T cells from blood, cultured in vitro, obtained before SARS-CoV-2 vaccination. The receptors come from a human donor who had recovered from COVID-19. Both conserved end residues are part of each CDR3. A D gene is named only where the DNA matches it firmly. Part of the rows lack a size; the others show once, few, many or a class for expanded clones.

j_call v_call clone_size d_call cdr3_aa cdr3_nt
TRBJ2-3 TRBV11-2 . . CASSQTQDTQYF TGTGCCAGCAGCCAAACTCAGGATACGCAGTATTTT
TRBJ2-2 TRBV5-1 . . CASSLVTTNTGELFF TGCGCCAGCAGCTTGGTCACCACGAACACCGGGGAGCTGTTTTTT
TRBJ2-3 TRBV7-9 . . CASSQLADTQYF TGTGCCAGCAGCCAACTAGCAGATACGCAGTATTTT
TRBJ2-1 TRBV10-1 . TRBD2 CASNFRELAGSRAYNEQFF TGCGCCAGCAATTTCCGAGAACTAGCGGGATCTAGGGCCTACAATGAGCAGTTCTTC
TRBJ2-1 TRBV19 . . CASTRDGGSYNEQFF TGTGCCAGTACCCGGGACGGAGGCTCCTACAATGAGCAGTTCTTC
TRBJ1-6 TRBV5-5 . . CASSSRTANYNSPLHF TGTGCCAGCAGCTCTAGGACAGCGAACTATAATTCACCCCTCCACTTT
TRBJ1-5 TRBV27 few TRBD1 CASSRQGAGNQPQHF TGTGCCAGCAGTCGACAGGGGGCGGGTAATCAGCCCCAGCATTTT
TRBJ2-3 TRBV6-4 . . CASSPGGSTDTQYF TGTGCCAGCAGTCCTGGGGGGAGCACAGATACGCAGTATTTT
TRBJ1-6 TRBV25-1 few . CASSGRLNSPLHF TGTGCCAGCAGTGGACGGCTTAATTCACCCCTCCACTTT
TRBJ2-3 TRBV7-2 . TRBD2 CASSPTVAGGPDTQYF TGTGCCAGCAGCCCCACCGTAGCGGGAGGGCCAGATACGCAGTATTTT
TRBJ2-7 TRBV28 once . CASRDYEQYF TGTGCCAGCAGGGACTACGAGCAGTACTTC
TRBJ2-7 TRBV7-2 . . CASSLDPGFGYEQYF TGTGCCAGCAGCTTAGACCCGGGCTTCGGCTACGAGCAGTACTTC
TRBJ2-7 TRBV27 . . CTSSLKDSSYEQYF TGCACCAGCAGTTTAAAGGACAGCTCCTACGAGCAGTACTTC
TRBJ2-7 TRBV28 . TRBD1 CASSGGQGVSYEQYF TGTGCCAGCAGCGGCGGACAGGGAGTATCCTACGAGCAGTACTTC
TRBJ2-7 TRBV7-2 . TRBD2 CASSSQGGGRANEQYF TGTGCCAGCAGCTCCCAAGGGGGCGGGAGGGCTAACGAGCAGTACTTC
TRBJ1-5 TRBV28 . . CASSPRLGYQPQHF TGTGCCAGCAGTCCCCGTCTTGGGTATCAGCCCCAGCATTTT
TRBJ2-5 TRBV2 . . CASTRQSPETQYF TGTGCCAGCACCCGACAGTCCCCAGAGACCCAGTACTTC
TRBJ1-1 TRBV6-4 . . CASSDSGSWSSNTEAFF TGTGCCAGCAGTGACTCGGGTTCATGGTCTTCAAACACTGAAGCTTTCTTT
TRBJ1-1 TRBV27 few TRBD1 CASRYDRDAEAFF TGTGCCAGCAGGTATGACAGGGACGCTGAAGCTTTCTTT
TRBJ2-2 TRBV19 . . CASSIPGPGELFF TGTGCCAGTAGTATCCCAGGGCCCGGGGAGCTGTTTTTT
TRBJ2-7 TRBV27 . TRBD2 CASRRLAGGTLDSYEQYF TGTGCCAGCAGAAGACTAGCGGGAGGGACCTTAGACTCCTACGAGCAGTACTTC
TRBJ2-7 TRBV20-1 . TRBD2 CSVRAGTSSYEQYF TGCAGTGTCCGAGCGGGAACGAGTTCTTACGAGCAGTACTTC
TRBJ2-1 TRBV7-9 . . CASSANNLGNEQFF TGTGCCAGCAGCGCGAACAACCTCGGCAATGAGCAGTTCTTC
TRBJ1-5 TRBV6-2/TRBV6-3 . . CASSYGAALPQHF TGTGCCAGCAGTTACGGGGCGGCTTTGCCCCAGCATTTT
TRBJ1-1 TRBV25-1 . . CASMRVGTEAFF TGTGCCAGCATGAGGGTGGGCACTGAAGCTTTCTTT
TRBJ1-6 TRBV5-5 . . CASSFNPSTENNSPLHF TGTGCCAGCAGCTTTAACCCGTCTACGGAGAATAATTCACCCCTCCACTTT
TRBJ2-1 TRBV20-1 . TRBD2 CSARLLAGGNEQFF TGCAGTGCTAGATTACTAGCGGGTGGGAATGAGCAGTTCTTC
TRBJ1-2 TRBV7-2 . . CASSLEGRWGGYTF TGTGCCAGCAGCTTAGAAGGGCGGTGGGGTGGCTACACCTTC
TRBJ1-2 TRBV30 . . CAWSLKGTVNYGYTF TGTGCCTGGAGTCTCAAGGGGACCGTTAACTATGGCTACACCTTC
TRBJ1-4 TRBV28 . TRBD1 CASLQGAREKLFF TGTGCCAGTCTACAGGGGGCGAGGGAAAAACTGTTTTTT
TRBJ2-2 TRBV7-3 . . CASSLENTGELFF TGTGCCAGCAGCTTAGAGAACACCGGGGAGCTGTTTTTT
TRBJ2-4 TRBV12-3/TRBV12-4 . . CASSRTLLAKNIQYF TGTGCCAGCAGCCGGACCTTGTTGGCCAAAAACATTCAGTACTTC
TRBJ1-1 TRBV19 . . CASSMRDGTQNTEAFF TGTGCCAGTAGTATGCGGGACGGGACACAGAACACTGAAGCTTTCTTT
TRBJ2-1 TRBV5-1 . . CASSLWVSPNNEQFF TGCGCCAGCAGCTTGTGGGTTTCTCCTAACAATGAGCAGTTCTTC
TRBJ2-6 TRBV2 . . CASSRGSGANVLTF TGTGCCAGCAGCAGGGGTTCCGGGGCCAACGTCCTGACTTTC
TRBJ2-7 TRBV28 . . CATDGPGPSYEQYF TGTGCCACGGACGGTCCCGGCCCTTCCTACGAGCAGTACTTC
TRBJ2-2 TRBV20-1 . . CSARAQIPDTGELFF TGCAGTGCTAGAGCGCAGATTCCGGACACCGGGGAGCTGTTTTTT
TRBJ2-1 TRBV19 . . CASSISWGRRDNEQFF TGTGCCAGTAGTATATCGTGGGGGAGACGGGACAATGAGCAGTTCTTC
TRBJ1-6 TRBV6-1 . . CASAAGEYNSPLHF TGTGCCAGCGCCGCAGGGGAATATAATTCACCCCTCCACTTT
TRBJ2-2 TRBV28 . . CASSTHLWERKGYTGELFF TGTGCCAGCAGTACCCATTTATGGGAAAGAAAGGGCTACACCGGGGAGCTGTTTTTT
TRBJ2-1 TRBV4-1 . . CASSQALGSAHNEQFF TGCGCCAGCAGCCAAGCCCTAGGGTCCGCGCACAATGAGCAGTTCTTC
TRBJ2-7 TRBV4-1 . . CASSQEGYGSYEQYF TGCGCCAGCAGCCAAGAGGGGTACGGATCCTACGAGCAGTACTTC
TRBJ2-3 TRBV5-5 . TRBD2 CASSSLSGSGADTQYF TGTGCCAGCAGTTCATTAAGCGGGAGTGGGGCAGATACGCAGTATTTT
TRBJ1-6 TRBV30 . TRBD1 CACHRAGGLFGSPLHF TGTGCCTGCCATCGAGCAGGGGGCCTTTTCGGGTCACCCCTCCACTTT
TRBJ1-1 TRBV28 . . CALNKWAGSVYGAFF TGTGCCTTGAACAAGTGGGCAGGTTCGGTCTATGGAGCTTTCTTT
TRBJ2-3 TRBV15 . . CATSRDRMQGSGDTQYF TGTGCCACCAGCAGAGATCGGATGCAGGGGAGTGGAGATACGCAGTATTTT
TRBJ2-7 TRBV6-5 . . CASSYSMVASYEQYF TGTGCCAGCAGTTACTCGATGGTAGCCTCCTACGAGCAGTACTTC
TRBJ1-1 TRBV20-1 . . CSARDSMNTEAFF TGCAGTGCTAGAGATTCCATGAACACTGAAGCTTTCTTT
TRBJ2-1 TRBV6-4 . . CASSDTSGSYNEQFF TGTGCCAGCAGTGATACGAGTGGCTCCTACAATGAGCAGTTCTTC
TRBJ2-7 TRBV7-9 . . CASSSFGDTPYEQYF TGTGCCAGCAGCTCGTTCGGGGACACGCCCTACGAGCAGTACTTC
TRBJ2-1 TRBV20-1 . TRBD2 CSARGLISGRGGSYNEQFF TGCAGTGCTAGGGGCCTCATAAGCGGGAGAGGCGGTTCCTACAATGAGCAGTTCTTC
TRBJ1-5 TRBV15 . . CATSRDAGQPQHF TGTGCCACCAGCAGAGATGCCGGTCAGCCCCAGCATTTT
TRBJ2-1 TRBV27 . TRBD2 CASSLLFTGTSYNEQFF TGTGCCAGCAGTTTATTATTCACCGGGACTAGCTACAATGAGCAGTTCTTC
TRBJ2-1 TRBV5-6 . . CASSTTWGGACFF TGTGCCAGCAGCACAACTTGGGGGGGGGCTTGCTTCTTC
TRBJ2-2 TRBV19 . . CASSGQGGNTGELFF TGTGCCAGTAGTGGGCAAGGGGGAAACACCGGGGAGCTGTTTTTT
TRBJ2-2 TRBV7-9 few TRBD1 CASSIQGTGELFF TGTGCCAGCAGCATACAGGGGACCGGGGAGCTGTTTTTT
TRBJ2-5 TRBV7-9 . . CASSEYDSRRSTQYF TGTGCCAGCAGCGAATACGACTCTCGAAGGTCTACCCAGTACTTC